Listed below are T cell receptor beta chains from one sample, sequenced in a study of Ad26.COV2.S vaccination and SARS-CoV-2 variants. Data came from immunoSEQ multiplex PCR; TCRdb stores just in-frame clones and leaves some out. In the table there are some 350,000 clones, more than 75% of which are singletons. The sequences come from peripheral blood, collected in a trial of Ad26.COV2.S vaccine versus placebo. The receptor set was obtained from a person between 18 and 65 years old who received the Ad26.COV2.S COVID-19 vaccine or a placebo. Both conserved end residues are trimmed from each CDR3. Each record gives: CDR3 length, J gene, V gene, CDR3 protein.

9 TRBJ2-7 TRBV5-6 ASSLGGEQY
14 TRBJ2-1 TRBV30 AWSGVQGAIWNEQF
13 TRBJ2-1 TRBV6-5 ASRSGTAYYNEQF
14 TRBJ2-3 TRBV5-1 ASSSITGGGTDTQY
11 TRBJ1-1 TRBV18 ASSRRVDAEAF
13 TRBJ2-1 TRBV9 ASSDGGRTYNEQF
9 TRBJ2-7 TRBV12-3/TRBV12-4 ASSLFYEQY
17 TRBJ2-7 TRBV11-2 ASSFGGAGTSGRNYEQY
8 TRBJ2-5 TRBV20-1 SASAGTQY
13 TRBJ2-2 TRBV5-1 ASSLDITGTGELF
16 TRBJ2-7 TRBV7-8 ASSQLGARHPLRYEQY
13 TRBJ1-1 TRBV5-6 ASSLRDRRNTEAF
13 TRBJ2-1 TRBV7-2 ASSSLSGGYNEQF
14 TRBJ2-3 TRBV4-3 ASSQGTSTPTDTQY
14 TRBJ2-2 TRBV4-2 ASSRSAGEGSGELF
14 TRBJ1-1 TRBV11-2 ASSFPPGAGDTEAF
13 TRBJ2-1 TRBV2 ASSGTSGSNNEQF
10 TRBJ2-1 TRBV5-1 ASFLDRGEQF
11 TRBJ1-1 TRBV29-1 SADGSAYTEAF
13 TRBJ2-5 TRBV9 ASSAAATGEGTQY
13 TRBJ1-5 TRBV4-1 ASSQANKGGEPQH
16 TRBJ1-2 TRBV4-1 ASSQGILQATESYGYT
12 TRBJ2-7 TRBV4-3 ASSQDSTVYEQY
11 TRBJ2-6 TRBV14 ASRDSGANVLT
14 TRBJ1-1 TRBV19 ASQPYYLGLNTEAF
13 TRBJ2-1 TRBV5-4 ASAGNMGFYNEQF
15 TRBJ2-2 TRBV27 ASSYSMDSLGTGELF
15 TRBJ2-5 TRBV18 ASSPPGGREDQETQY
13 TRBJ1-3 TRBV28 ASSLSRPGGNTIY
13 TRBJ1-5 TRBV27 ASRLTLASNQPQH
15 TRBJ1-2 TRBV6-1 ASSEAGRGPNNYGYT
12 TRBJ2-3 TRBV10-3 AISGLARTDPQY
13 TRBJ2-3 TRBV24-1 ATSDRTAGTDTQY
14 TRBJ2-1 TRBV11-3 ASSPGTSGTYNEQF
13 TRBJ2-4 TRBV11-2 ASSLGTRAKNIQY
11 TRBJ1-2 TRBV27 ASSLGSNYGYT
11 TRBJ1-1 TRBV7-9 ASSFRGGAEAF
13 TRBJ2-1 TRBV4-3 ASSQLTSGSDEQF
11 TRBJ2-7 TRBV2 ASSPGVPYEQY
11 TRBJ1-1 TRBV30 ALRSRGRTEAF